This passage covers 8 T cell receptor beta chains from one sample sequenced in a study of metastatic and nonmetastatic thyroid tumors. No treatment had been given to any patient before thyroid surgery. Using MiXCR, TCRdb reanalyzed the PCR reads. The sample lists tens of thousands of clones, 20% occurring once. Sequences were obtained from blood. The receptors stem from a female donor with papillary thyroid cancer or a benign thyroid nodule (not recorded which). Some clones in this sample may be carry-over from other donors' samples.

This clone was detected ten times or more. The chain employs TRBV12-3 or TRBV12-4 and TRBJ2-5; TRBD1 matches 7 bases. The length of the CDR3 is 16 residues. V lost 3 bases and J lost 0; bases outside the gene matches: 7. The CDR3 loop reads CASSLGQLQYQETQYF. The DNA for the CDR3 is TGTGCCAGCAGTTTGGGACAGCTTCAGTACCAAGAGACCCAGTACTTC.

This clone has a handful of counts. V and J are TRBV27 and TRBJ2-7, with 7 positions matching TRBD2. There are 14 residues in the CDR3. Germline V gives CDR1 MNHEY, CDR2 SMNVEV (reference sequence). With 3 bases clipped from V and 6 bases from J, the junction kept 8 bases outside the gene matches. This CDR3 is CASSFRGVVSEQYF. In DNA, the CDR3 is TGTGCCAGCAGTTTTCGGGGGGTGGTGAGCGAGCAGTACTTC.

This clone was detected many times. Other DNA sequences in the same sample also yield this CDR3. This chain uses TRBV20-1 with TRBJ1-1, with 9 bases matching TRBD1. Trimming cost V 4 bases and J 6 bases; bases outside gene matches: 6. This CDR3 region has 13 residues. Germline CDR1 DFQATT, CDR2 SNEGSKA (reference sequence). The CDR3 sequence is CSATPGTGSEAFF. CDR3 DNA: TGCAGTGCTACCCCTGGGACAGGGTCTGAAGCTTTCTTT.

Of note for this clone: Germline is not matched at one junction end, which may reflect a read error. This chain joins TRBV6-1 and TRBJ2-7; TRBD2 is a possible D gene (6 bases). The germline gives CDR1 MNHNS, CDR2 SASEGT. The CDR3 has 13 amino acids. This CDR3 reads CASRPSLDYEPYF. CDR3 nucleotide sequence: TGTGCCAGCAGGCCGAGCCTGGACTACGAGCCGTACTTC.

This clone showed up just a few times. In DNA form, the CDR3 reads TGTGCCAGCAGTTTTAGGGCCTTGGGGCAGCTGGGGTACAATGAGCAGTTCTTC. This encodes CASSFRALGQLGYNEQFF. The chain has TRBV12-3 or TRBV12-4 and TRBJ2-1, with D tentatively TRBD1 (5 bases). The ends were cut back, 3 bases at V and 4 bases at J, with 22 bases in the middle. The CDR3 covers 18 residues.

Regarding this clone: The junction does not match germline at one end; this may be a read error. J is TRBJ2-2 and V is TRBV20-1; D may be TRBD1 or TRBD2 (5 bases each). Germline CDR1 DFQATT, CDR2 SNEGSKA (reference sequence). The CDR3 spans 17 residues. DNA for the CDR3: TGCAGTGCCTGGGGGTCAGGCGTGGCAGGGAGCACCTGGGAGCTGTTTTTT. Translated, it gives CSAWGSGVAGSTWELFF.

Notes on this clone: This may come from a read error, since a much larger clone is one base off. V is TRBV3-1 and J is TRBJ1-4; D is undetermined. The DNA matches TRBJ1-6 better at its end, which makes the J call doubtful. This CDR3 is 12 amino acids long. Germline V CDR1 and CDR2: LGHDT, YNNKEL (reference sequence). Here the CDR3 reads CANSQVAAPLHF. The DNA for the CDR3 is TGTGCCAACAGCCAAGTTGCGGCACCCCTCCACTTT.

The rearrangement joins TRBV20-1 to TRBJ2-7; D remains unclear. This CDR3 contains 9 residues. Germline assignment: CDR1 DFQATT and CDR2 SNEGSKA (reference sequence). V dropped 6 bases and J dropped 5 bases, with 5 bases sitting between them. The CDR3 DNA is TGCAGTGCGATCAACGAGCAGTACTTC. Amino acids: CSAINEQYF.